This T cell receptor beta chain was identified in a study of CD4 T cells in relation to SARS-CoV-2 and coronaviruses. Overall study context: After nine to eleven days of antigen culture, PBMC TCR beta CDR3s were sequenced.

CDR3 length: 13 amino acids. Germline CDR1 is WNHNN and CDR2 is SYGVQD (reference sequence). With V trimmed by 6 bases and J by 8 bases, 6 bases remained unmatched. The unexposed donors gave CD4+ T cells in 2011-2018, prior to COVID-19. CD4+ T cells were isolated from the cells after around eleven days of culture. Cultures held roughly 2 million PBMCs per well with around 9.8 IU/ml IL-2. Some clones are missing from TCRdb's copy, which holds only in-frame ones; the method was immunoSEQ multiplex PCR. This table holds just under 30,000 clones, 55% to 75% found once. This clone turned up a few times. What it binds is not known.

The clonotype originates from a human donor in good health. The source material was CD4+ T cells from PBMCs, cultured in vitro. V and J are TRBV10-1 and TRBJ2-1; 8 nucleotides align to TRBD2. This chain's CDR3 is CASSPGGGHEQFF. CDR3 DNA sequence: TGCGCCAGCAGCCCCGGGGGGGGTCATGAGCAGTTCTTC.